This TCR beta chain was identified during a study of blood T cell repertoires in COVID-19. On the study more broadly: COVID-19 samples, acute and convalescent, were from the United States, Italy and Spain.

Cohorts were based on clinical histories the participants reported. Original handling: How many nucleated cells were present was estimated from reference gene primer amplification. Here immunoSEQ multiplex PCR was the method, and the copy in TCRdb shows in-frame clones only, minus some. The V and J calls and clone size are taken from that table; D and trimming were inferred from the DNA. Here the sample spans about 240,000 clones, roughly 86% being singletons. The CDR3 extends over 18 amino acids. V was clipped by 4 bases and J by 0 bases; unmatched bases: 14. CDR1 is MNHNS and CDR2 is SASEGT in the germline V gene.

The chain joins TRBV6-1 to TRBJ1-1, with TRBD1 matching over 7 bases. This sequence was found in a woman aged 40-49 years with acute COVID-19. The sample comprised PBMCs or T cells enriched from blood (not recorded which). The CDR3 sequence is CASSARGWRQGMNTEAFF. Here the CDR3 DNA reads TGTGCCAGCAGTGCGCGCGGATGGAGACAGGGAATGAACACTGAAGCTTTCTTT.